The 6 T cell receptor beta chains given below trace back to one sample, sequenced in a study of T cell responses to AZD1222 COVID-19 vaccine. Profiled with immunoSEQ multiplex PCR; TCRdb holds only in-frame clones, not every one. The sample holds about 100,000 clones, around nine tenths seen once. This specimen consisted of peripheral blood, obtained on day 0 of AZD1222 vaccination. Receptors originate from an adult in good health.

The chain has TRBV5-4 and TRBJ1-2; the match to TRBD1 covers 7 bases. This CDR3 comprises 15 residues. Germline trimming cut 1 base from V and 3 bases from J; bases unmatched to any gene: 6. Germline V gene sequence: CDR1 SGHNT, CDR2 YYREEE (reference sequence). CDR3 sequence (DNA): TGTGCCAGCAGCTTGCCCCGACAGGGCTACTATGGCTACACCTTC. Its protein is CASSLPRQGYYGYTF.

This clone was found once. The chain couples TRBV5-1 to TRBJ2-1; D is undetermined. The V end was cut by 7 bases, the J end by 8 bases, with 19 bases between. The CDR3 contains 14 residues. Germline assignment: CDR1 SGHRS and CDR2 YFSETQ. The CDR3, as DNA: TGCGCCAGCGGCGGCGGTAGAACTATTGATGAGCAGTTCTTC. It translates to CASGGGRTIDEQFF.

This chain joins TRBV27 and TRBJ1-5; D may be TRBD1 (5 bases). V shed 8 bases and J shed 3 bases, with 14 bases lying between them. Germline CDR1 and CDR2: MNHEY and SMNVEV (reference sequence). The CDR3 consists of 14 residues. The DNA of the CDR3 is TGTGCCAGCCGCCGGGACCGAGACAATCAGCCCCAGCATTTT. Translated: CASRRDRDNQPQHF.

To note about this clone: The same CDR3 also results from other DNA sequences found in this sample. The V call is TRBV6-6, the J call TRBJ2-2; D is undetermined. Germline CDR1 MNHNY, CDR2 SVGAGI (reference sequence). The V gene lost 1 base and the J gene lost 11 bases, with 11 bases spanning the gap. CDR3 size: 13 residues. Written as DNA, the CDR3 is TGTGCCAGCAGTTACTACCCCGACCGAGAGCTGTTTTTT. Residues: CASSYYPDRELFF.

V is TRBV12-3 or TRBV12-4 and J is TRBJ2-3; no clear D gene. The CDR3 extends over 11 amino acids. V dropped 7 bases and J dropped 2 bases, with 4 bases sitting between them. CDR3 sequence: CASKLTDTQYF. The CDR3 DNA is TGTGCCAGCAAACTCACAGATACGCAGTATTTT.

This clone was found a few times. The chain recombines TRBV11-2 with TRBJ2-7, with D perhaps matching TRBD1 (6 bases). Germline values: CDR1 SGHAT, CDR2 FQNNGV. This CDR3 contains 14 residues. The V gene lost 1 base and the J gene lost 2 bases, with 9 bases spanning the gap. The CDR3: CASSLGGQTYEQYF. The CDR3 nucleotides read TGTGCCAGCAGCTTAGGTGGACAGACCTACGAGCAGTACTTC. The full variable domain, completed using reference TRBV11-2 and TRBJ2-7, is EAGVAQSPRYKIIEKRQSVAFWCNPISGHATLYWYQQILGQGPKLLIQFQNNGVVDDSQLPKDRFSAERLKGVDSTLKIQPAKLEDSAVYLCASSLGGQTYEQYFGPGTRLTVT.